This TCR beta chain was captured in a study of radiotherapy plus CTLA-4 blockade in lung cancer. Study overall: Objective responses were documented in around 19% of patients, with disease control in 25% to 35%. General study points: After radiotherapy and ipilimumab, tumor-derived clones expanded in peripheral blood. Reportedly, early blood T cell clone dynamics best predicted response, with interferon-beta.

In chemo-refractory metastatic non-small-cell lung cancer, patients got ipilimumab CTLA-4 blockade together with focal radiation. A few counts support this clone. Its antigen is still unknown. Only in-frame clones appear in the TCRdb table, and some are missing; sequencing was by immunoSEQ multiplex PCR. The data show about 120,000 clones, approximately 80% seen once. CDR3 length: 14 residues. V lost 0 bases and J 10 bases, leaving 13 bases between the germline ends. The germline V gene has CDR1 SGHVS and CDR2 FQNEAQ. V gene TRBV7-8 combines with J gene TRBJ2-1, with D unresolved. This clonotype was obtained from a human donor with non-small cell lung cancer who had a partial response to radiotherapy plus ipilimumab. The source was peripheral blood, collected from a patient treated with radiotherapy plus ipilimumab. The CDR3 DNA follows: TGTGCCAGCAGCTTAGCGGTGGTGGCGGAGGAGCAGTTCTTC. It encodes CASSLAVVAEEQFF.